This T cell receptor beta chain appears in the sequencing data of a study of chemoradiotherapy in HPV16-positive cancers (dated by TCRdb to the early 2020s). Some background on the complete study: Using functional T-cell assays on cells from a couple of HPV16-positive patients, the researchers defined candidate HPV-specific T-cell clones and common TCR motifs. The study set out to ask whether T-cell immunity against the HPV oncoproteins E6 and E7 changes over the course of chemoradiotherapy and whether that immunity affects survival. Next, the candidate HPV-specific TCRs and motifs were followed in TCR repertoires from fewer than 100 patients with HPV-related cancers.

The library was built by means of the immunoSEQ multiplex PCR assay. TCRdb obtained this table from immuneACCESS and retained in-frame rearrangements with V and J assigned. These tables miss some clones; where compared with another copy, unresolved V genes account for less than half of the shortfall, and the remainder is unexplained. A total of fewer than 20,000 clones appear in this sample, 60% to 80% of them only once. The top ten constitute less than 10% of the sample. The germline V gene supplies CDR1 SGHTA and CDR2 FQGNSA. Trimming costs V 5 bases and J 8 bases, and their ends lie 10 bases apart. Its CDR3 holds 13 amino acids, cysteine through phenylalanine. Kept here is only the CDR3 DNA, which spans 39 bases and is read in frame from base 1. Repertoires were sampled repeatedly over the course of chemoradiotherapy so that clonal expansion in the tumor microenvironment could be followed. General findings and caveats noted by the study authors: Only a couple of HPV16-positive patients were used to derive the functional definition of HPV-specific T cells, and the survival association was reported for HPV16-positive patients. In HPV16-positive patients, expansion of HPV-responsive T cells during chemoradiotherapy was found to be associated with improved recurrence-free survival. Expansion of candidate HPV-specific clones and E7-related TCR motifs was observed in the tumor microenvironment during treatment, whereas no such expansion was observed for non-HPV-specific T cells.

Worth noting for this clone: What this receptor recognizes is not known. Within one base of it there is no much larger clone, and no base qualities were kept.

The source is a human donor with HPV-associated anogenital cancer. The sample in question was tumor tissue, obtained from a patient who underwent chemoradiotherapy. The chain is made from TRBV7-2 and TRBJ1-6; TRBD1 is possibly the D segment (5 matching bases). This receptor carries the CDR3 CASSQGPYSPLHF. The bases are TGTGCCAGCAGCCAGGGCCCCTATTCACCCCTCCACTTT.